The clone carrying this T cell receptor (beta chain) has only one observation. The ends were cut back, 3 bases at V and 0 bases at J, with 6 bases in the middle. Germline V gives CDR1 SEHNR, CDR2 FQNEAQ (reference sequence). The CDR3 totals 14 residues. This specimen comes from a study of blood T cell repertoires in COVID-19. Sequencing used immunoSEQ multiplex PCR; TCRdb keeps in-frame clones, though not all of them. The sample shows about 120,000 clones, roughly 76% of them seen only once. Sequencing input: peripheral blood. The receptor's source is a human donor in a cohort sampled during active COVID-19. The chain joins TRBV7-9 to TRBJ1-3; D gene uncertain. The DNA for the CDR3 is TGTGCCAGCAGCTTCAGTACCTCTGGAAACACCATATATTTT. Translating it yields CASSFSTSGNTIYF.